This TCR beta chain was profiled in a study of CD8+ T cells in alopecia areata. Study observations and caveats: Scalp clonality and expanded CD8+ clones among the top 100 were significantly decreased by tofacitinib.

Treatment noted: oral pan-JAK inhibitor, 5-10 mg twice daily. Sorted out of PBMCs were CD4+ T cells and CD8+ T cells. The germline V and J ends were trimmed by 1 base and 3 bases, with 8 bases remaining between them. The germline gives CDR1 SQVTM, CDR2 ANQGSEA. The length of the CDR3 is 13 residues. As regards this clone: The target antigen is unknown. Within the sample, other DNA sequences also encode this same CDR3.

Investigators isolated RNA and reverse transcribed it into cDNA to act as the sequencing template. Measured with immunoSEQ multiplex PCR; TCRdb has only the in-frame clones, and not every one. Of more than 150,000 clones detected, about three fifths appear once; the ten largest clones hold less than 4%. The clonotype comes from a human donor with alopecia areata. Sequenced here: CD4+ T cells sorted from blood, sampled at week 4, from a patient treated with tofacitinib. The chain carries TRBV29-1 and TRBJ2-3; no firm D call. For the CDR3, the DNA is TGCAGCGTTGAAGCAGTGGGGACAGATACGCAGTATTTT. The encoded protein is CSVEAVGTDTQYF.